This T cell receptor beta chain emerged from a study of T-cell memory formation after mild COVID-19. Using its own MiXCR run on the 5' RACE reads, TCRdb lists one record per CDR3 protein. The repertoire includes around 200,000 distinct CDR3 sequences, about 27% of them detected once, and about an eighth sits in the top ten. CDR1 and CDR2 from the germline V gene are KGHDR and SFDVKD. After removal of 3 bases from V and 7 bases from J, the junction contained 4 bases not matched to a gene. CDR3 length equals 14 residues. Sequences were obtained from PBMCs or a T cell subset sorted from them (not recorded which). The genes are TRBV24-1 and TRBJ2-1, with 8 bases lining up with TRBD1. The source of this sequence is an adult woman who had mild COVID-19 (a few samples of this study predate the infection). Cell type and time point are not known. This CDR3 reads CATSDGTGLNEQFF. CDR3 nucleotide sequence: TGTGCCACCAGTGATGGGACAGGCCTAAATGAGCAGTTCTTC.